The source of this TCR beta chain is a study of cytomegalovirus exposure and HLA in healthy donors. Study overall: Among the approximately 370 donors who were genotyped, 70% to 90% fell in the genetic ancestry cluster that is associated with self-reported Caucasian donors.

PCR amplification relied on 60 Vbeta primers (plus 13 Jbeta primers). Method: immunoSEQ multiplex PCR; TCRdb's copy keeps in-frame clones and lacks some. The repertoire holds 150,000 to 170,000 clones, with 80% as singletons. Per germline, CDR1 SGHRS and CDR2 YFSETQ. V lost 5 bases and J 1 base, leaving 12 bases between the germline ends. This CDR3 comprises 14 residues. The gene calls are TRBV5-1 and TRBJ2-5, with a weak D call TRBD2 (7 bases). This clonotype originated in a man aged 25-45 years in good health and CMV-seropositive. The sample consisted of PBMCs. CDR3: CASRPGGPQETQYF. In nucleotides, the CDR3 is TGCGCCAGCAGACCGGGGGGCCCCCAAGAGACCCAGTACTTC.